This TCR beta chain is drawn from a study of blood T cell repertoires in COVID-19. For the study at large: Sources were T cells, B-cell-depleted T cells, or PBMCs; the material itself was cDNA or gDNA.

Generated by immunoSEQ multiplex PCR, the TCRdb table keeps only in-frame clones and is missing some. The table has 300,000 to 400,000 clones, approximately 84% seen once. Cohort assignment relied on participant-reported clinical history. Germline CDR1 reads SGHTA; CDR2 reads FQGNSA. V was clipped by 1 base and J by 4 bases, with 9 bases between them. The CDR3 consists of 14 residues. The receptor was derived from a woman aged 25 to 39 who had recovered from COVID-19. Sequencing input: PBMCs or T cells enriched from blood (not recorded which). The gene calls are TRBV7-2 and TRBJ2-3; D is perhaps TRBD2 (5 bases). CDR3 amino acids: CASSLEGASDTQYF. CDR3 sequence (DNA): TGTGCCAGCAGCTTAGAGGGAGCCTCAGATACGCAGTATTTT.